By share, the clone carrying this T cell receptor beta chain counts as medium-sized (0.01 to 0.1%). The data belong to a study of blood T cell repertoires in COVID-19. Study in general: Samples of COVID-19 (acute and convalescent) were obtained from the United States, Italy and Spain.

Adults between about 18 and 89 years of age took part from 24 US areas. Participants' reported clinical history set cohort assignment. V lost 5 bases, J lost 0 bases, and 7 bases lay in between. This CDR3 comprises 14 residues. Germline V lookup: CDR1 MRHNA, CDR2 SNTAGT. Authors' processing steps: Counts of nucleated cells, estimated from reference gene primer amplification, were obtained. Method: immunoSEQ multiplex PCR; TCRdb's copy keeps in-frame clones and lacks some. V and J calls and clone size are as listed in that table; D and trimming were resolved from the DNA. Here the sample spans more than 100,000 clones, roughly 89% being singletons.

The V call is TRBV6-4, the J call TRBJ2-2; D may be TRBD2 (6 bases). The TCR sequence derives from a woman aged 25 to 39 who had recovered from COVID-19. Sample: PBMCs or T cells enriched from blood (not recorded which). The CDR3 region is CASSRESNTGELFF. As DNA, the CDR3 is TGTGCCAGCAGTCGGGAGTCGAACACCGGGGAGCTGTTTTTT.